This T cell receptor (beta chain) was documented in a study of T-cell reconstitution after alpha-beta-depleted transplantation in children (dated by TCRdb to about 2016). Regarding the research as a whole: Using TCR repertoire profiling, the study quantitatively followed how T-cell immune reconstitution unfolded in children after TCRalphabeta/CD19-depleted allogeneic hematopoietic cell transplantation. What the authors observed across the whole study: Hyperexpanded clone frequencies declined over subsequent months; after one year, T-cell counts and TCRbeta diversity were mostly attributed to newly produced T cells. Apparently early alphabetaT-cell count recovery about two months after transplant reportedly relied on only several hundred rapidly expanded clones derived from non-depleted graft cells. In some patients, high TCRbeta diversity at day 60 was attributed to recipient T cells and intrathymic progenitors that had survived conditioning.

CDR1 and CDR2 were assigned from the germline V gene as MNHEY and SVGAGI. The CDR3 sequence holds 12 residues, the cysteine and phenylalanine included. Left in the record is the CDR3 DNA by itself, 36 bases read in frame from the first base. The germline V end is reduced by 2 bases and the J end by 10 bases; junction bases left unmatched: 1. In regard to this clonotype: What antigen it recognizes has not been identified. No much larger clone is present one base from it, and per-base qualities are unavailable.

Receptors were amplified or captured by PCR. TCRdb names Illumina HiSeq 2500 as the instrument used. Molecular barcoding was employed in the preparation of TCR libraries, with unique molecular identifiers being used to normalize TCRbeta repertoire quantification. In TCRdb, the public reads were trimmed at Q25 with fastp and aligned with MiXCR, with productive beta chains retained. When rows share a CDR3 protein, they turn into one entry using the most common DNA and genes. The sample has about 98,000 distinct CDR3 sequences on record, 20% to 30% of them singletons. In total, the top ten clones hold about a fifth of the sample. The sample's treatment or condition label is to be understood as: allogeneic hematopoietic cell transplantation with graft depleted of TCRalphabeta T cells and CD19 B cells. The transplant recipients were children given TCRalphabeta/CD19-depleted allogeneic hematopoietic cell grafts.

The clonotype comes from a boy younger than 10 with acute lymphoblastic leukemia, due to receive a stem cell transplant. The material sequenced was PBMCs, taken before TCRalphabeta/CD19-depleted stem cell transplant. The V and J genes are TRBV6-5 and TRBJ2-1, and 8 bases in between align with TRBD2. The DNA sequence reads TGTGCCAGCAGTTACCGGGGGGGCGAGCAGTTCTTC. This sequence encodes CASSYRGGEQFF.